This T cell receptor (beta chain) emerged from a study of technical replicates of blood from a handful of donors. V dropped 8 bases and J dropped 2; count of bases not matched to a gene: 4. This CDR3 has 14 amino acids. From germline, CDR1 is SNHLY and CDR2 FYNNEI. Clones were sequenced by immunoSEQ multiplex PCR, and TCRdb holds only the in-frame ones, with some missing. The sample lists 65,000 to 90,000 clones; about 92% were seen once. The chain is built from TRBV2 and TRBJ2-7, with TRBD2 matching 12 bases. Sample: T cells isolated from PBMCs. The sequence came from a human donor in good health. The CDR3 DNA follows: TGTGCCAGCCGGACTAGCGGGATCACCTACGAGCAGTACTTC. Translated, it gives CASRTSGITYEQYF. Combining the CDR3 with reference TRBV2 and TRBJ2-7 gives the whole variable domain EPEVTQTPSHQVTQMGQEVILRCVPISNHLYFYWYRQILGQKVEFLVSFYNNEISEKSEIFDDQFSVERPDGSNFTLKIRSTKLEDSAMYFCASRTSGITYEQYFGPGTRLTVT.